Below, 12 T cell receptor beta chains from the same sample are listed, as sequenced in a study of T cell responses to AZD1222 COVID-19 vaccine. The assay was immunoSEQ multiplex PCR, and TCRdb's table has in-frame clones only and misses some. The repertoire holds 90,000 to 120,000 clones, with about 87% as singletons. Source: peripheral blood, taken on day 0 of AZD1222 vaccination. The origin of the receptors is an adult in good health.

The chain carries TRBV15 and TRBJ2-7; D remains ambiguous. CDR3 size: 14 residues. Germline lookup yields CDR1 LNHNV and CDR2 YYDKDF (reference sequence). V lost 5 bases and J 3 bases, leaving 14 bases between the germline ends. In DNA, the CDR3 is TGTGCCACCAGCGCCCAAAGATTCCGCTACGAGCAGTACTTC. It yields the protein CATSAQRFRYEQYF.

The V call is TRBV5-1, the J call TRBJ2-2; 9 bases are a match to TRBD1. CDR3 length: 16 amino acids. V lost 9 bases, J lost 6 bases, and 15 bases stayed unmatched. CDR1 and CDR2 from the germline V gene are SGHRS and YFSETQ. As DNA, the CDR3 is TGCGCCACCAACCCCGGGACAGGGCTCTCCGCCGGGGAGCTGTTTTTT. It is translated as CATNPGTGLSAGELFF.

J is TRBJ2-1 and V is TRBV11-2; the match to TRBD1 covers 9 bases. CDR1 and CDR2 (germline): SGHAT, FQNNGV. The J segment lost 5 bases and the V segment lost 6 bases, leaving 8 bases of the junction unmatched. The CDR3 length is 15 residues. CDR3 loop: CASRRPGQGNNEQFF. The CDR3 DNA is TGTGCCAGCAGGCGACCGGGACAGGGAAACAATGAGCAGTTCTTC.

The rearrangement links TRBV5-1 to TRBJ2-1, with TRBD1 identical over 8 bases. The CDR3 is 14 amino acids. V lost 0 bases and J lost 8; bases outside the gene matches: 4. Germline V gives CDR1 SGHRS, CDR2 YFSETQ. This chain's CDR3 is CASSLGQGLDEQFF. In DNA, the CDR3 is TGCGCCAGCAGCTTGGGACAGGGGCTGGATGAGCAGTTCTTC.

The chain is built from TRBV7-2 and TRBJ1-6; tentative D call: TRBD1 (6 bases). Germline V gene lookup returns CDR1 SGHTA and CDR2 FQGNSA. The CDR3 covers 14 residues. The V and J ends lost 4 bases and 7 bases respectively, with 11 bases between them. CDR3 nucleotide sequence: TGTGCCAGCAGCTCCCAAGGGGGGAATTCACCCCTCCACTTT. Amino acids: CASSSQGGNSPLHF.

V and J are TRBV18 and TRBJ1-2; no clear D. This CDR3 region has 13 residues. Trimming took off 1 base at V and 6 bases at J, with 9 bases between the two ends. CDR1 KGHSH and CDR2 LQKENI come from the germline V gene. CDR3 region: CASSPLGADGYTF. Here the CDR3 DNA reads TGTGCCAGCTCACCACTGGGAGCGGATGGCTACACCTTC.

The chain recombines TRBV27 with TRBJ2-1; D possibly corresponds to TRBD1 (6 bases). V lost 5 bases and J 6 bases, leaving 20 bases between the germline ends. Germline V CDR1 and CDR2: MNHEY, SMNVEV (reference sequence). The CDR3 runs 16 residues. CDR3 region: CASSPQMAQGFNEQFF. Here the CDR3 DNA reads TGTGCCAGCAGTCCCCAAATGGCACAGGGTTTCAATGAGCAGTTCTTC.

The chain has TRBV5-1 and TRBJ1-4, with a weak D call TRBD1 (6 bases). V was clipped by 1 base and J by 5 bases, with 15 bases between them. The CDR3 is 16 residues long. Germline CDR1 is SGHRS and CDR2 is YFSETQ. The CDR3 reads CASSLNRGGRNEKLFF. The DNA of the CDR3 is TGCGCCAGCAGCTTGAATAGGGGGGGTCGGAATGAAAAACTGTTTTTT.

The chain is built from TRBV4-2 and TRBJ2-2, with TRBD1 matching over 8 bases. The CDR3 contains 18 residues. Trimming took 0 bases from V and 6 from J; bases not matched to a gene: 12. Germline V gene sequence: CDR1 LGHNA, CDR2 YNFKEQ. In DNA form, the CDR3 reads TGTGCCAGCAGCCAAGATGGAGTCTTGGCAGGGGGCTCCGGGGAGCTGTTTTTT. Translating it yields CASSQDGVLAGGSGELFF.

This clone was seen more than once but under ten times. The V and J genes are TRBV18 and TRBJ1-3, with D uncertain. CDR1 is KGHSH, CDR2 LQKENI, per germline. This CDR3 contains 12 residues. V shed 3 bases and J shed 4 bases, with 4 bases lying between them. The CDR3 DNA follows: TGTGCCAGCTCACCCGGAGGAAACACCATATATTTT. Amino acid sequence: CASSPGGNTIYF.

This clone appeared a single time. This chain uses TRBV29-1 with TRBJ1-2, with no clear D. Trimming cost V 7 bases and J 4 bases, with 13 bases left between them. This CDR3 contains 12 residues. Germline V CDR1 and CDR2: SQVTM, ANQGSEA. The CDR3: CSGEDGTYGYTF. As DNA, the CDR3 is TGCAGCGGAGAAGACGGTACCTATGGCTACACCTTC.

V and J are TRBV10-3 and TRBJ2-7, with 9 bases identical to TRBD1. The CDR3 extends over 17 amino acids. The junction had 12 bases not matched to a gene; V was cut back by 6 bases and J by 0 bases. Per the germline V gene, CDR1 is ENHRY and CDR2 is SYGVKD. The DNA for the CDR3 is TGTGCCATCAGCGAGCCTGGACAGGGGACAAGCTCCTACGAGCAGTACTTC. Translated: CAISEPGQGTSSYEQYF.